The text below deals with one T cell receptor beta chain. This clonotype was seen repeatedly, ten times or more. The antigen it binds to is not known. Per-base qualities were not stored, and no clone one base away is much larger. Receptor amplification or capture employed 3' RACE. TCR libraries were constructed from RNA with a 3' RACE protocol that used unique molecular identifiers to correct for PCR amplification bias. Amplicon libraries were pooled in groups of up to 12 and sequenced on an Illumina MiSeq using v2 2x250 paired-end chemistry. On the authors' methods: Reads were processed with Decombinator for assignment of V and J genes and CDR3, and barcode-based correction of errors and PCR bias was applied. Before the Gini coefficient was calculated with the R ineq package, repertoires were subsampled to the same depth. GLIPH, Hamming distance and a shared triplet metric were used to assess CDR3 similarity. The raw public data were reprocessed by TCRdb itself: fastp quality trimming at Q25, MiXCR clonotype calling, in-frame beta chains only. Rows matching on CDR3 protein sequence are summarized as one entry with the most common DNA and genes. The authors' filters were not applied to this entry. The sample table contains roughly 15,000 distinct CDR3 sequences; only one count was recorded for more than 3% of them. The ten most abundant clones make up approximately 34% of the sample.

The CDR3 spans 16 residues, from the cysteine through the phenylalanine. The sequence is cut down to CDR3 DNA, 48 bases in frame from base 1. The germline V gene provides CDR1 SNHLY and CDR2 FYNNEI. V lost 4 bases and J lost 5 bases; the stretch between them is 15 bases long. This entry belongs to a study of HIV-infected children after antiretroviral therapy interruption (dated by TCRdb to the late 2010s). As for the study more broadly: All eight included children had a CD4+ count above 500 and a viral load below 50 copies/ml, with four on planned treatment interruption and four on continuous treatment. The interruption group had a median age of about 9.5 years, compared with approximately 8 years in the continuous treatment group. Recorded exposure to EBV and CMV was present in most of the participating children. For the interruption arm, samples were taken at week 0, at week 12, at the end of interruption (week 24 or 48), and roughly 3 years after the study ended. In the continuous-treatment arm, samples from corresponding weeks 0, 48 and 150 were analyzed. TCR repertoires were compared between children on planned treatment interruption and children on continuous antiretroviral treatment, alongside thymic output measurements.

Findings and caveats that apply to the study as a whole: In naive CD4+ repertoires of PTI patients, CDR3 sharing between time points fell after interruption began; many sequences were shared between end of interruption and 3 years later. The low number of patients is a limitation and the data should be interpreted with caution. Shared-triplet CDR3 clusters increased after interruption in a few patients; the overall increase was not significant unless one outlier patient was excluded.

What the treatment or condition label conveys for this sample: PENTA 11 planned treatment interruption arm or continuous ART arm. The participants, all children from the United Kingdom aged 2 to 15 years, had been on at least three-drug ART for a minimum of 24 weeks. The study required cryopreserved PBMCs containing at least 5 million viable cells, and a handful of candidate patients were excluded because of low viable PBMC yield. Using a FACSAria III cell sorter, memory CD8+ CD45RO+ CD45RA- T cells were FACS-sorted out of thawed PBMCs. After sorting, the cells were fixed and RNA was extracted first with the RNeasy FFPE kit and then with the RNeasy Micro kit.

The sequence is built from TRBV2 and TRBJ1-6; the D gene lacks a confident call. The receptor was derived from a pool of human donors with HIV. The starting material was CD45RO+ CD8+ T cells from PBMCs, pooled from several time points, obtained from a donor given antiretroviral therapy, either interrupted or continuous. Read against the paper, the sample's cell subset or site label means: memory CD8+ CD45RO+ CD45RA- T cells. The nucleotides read TGTGCCAGCAGTGTTTCCGGGGAACGAAATAATTCACCCCTCCACTTT. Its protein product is CASSVSGERNNSPLHF.